Shown below are 28 T cell receptor beta chains from a single sample sequenced in a study of blood T cell repertoires in COVID-19. Some clones are missing from TCRdb's copy, which holds only in-frame ones; the method was immunoSEQ multiplex PCR. The repertoire holds about 370,000 clones, with around 89% as singletons. Material: peripheral blood. These receptors all stem from a woman in her 30s with COVID-19, enrolled during active disease.

The chain has TRBV7-2 and TRBJ2-3; D gene unclear. Germline V gene lookup returns CDR1 SGHTA and CDR2 FQGNSA. The CDR3 is made up of 17 amino acids. Trimming removed 1 base from V and 6 bases from J, with 20 bases in between. The CDR3 protein is CASSLGPLGTPRDTQYF. In DNA form, the CDR3 reads TGTGCCAGCAGCTTAGGACCCCTAGGTACCCCTCGTGATACGCAGTATTTT.

This clone was seen at least ten times. This chain connects TRBV6-2 or TRBV6-3 to TRBJ2-7; no definite D call. Germline V gives CDR1 MNHEY, CDR2 SVGEGT. CDR3 length: 13 residues. With 0 bases removed from V and 5 bases from J, the gap between germline ends came to 8 bases. The CDR3 nucleotides are TGTGCCAGCAGTTACTCGGAGAGGAACGAGCAGTACGTC. As protein: CASSYSERNEQYV.

This chain joins TRBV30 and TRBJ2-1; no clear D gene. CDR3 length: 12 residues. Germline CDR1 reads GTSNPN; CDR2 reads SVGIG (reference sequence). V was clipped by 1 base and J by 8 bases, with 9 bases between them. Here the CDR3 DNA reads TGTGCCTGGAGTGCCGTCTCGGATGAGCAGTTCTTC. Translated: CAWSAVSDEQFF.

This chain joins TRBV29-1 and TRBJ1-4; 10 bases map to TRBD1. V lost 4 bases to trimming and J lost 8 bases; unmatched junction nucleotides: 10. The CDR3 has 15 residues. Germline V lookup: CDR1 SQVTM, CDR2 ANQGSEA. The CDR3 loop reads CSVASGTGANEKLFF. In DNA form, the CDR3 reads TGCAGCGTTGCGAGCGGGACAGGGGCGAACGAAAAACTGTTTTTT.

This chain joins TRBV11-2 and TRBJ1-3; D not certain. The CDR3 covers 16 residues. CDR1 and CDR2 from the germline V gene are SGHAT and FQNNGV. Trimming removed 3 bases at V and 0 bases at J, with 12 bases between. The CDR3 DNA sequence: TGTGCCAGCAGCTTGCAGGTGGCGAGCTCTGGAAACACCATATATTTT. This translates into CASSLQVASSGNTIYF.

The chain recombines TRBV19 with TRBJ1-2, with D maybe TRBD1 (5 bases). V was pared by 3 bases and J by 0 bases, with 11 bases between. CDR3 length: 15 residues. The germline V gene encodes CDR1 LNHDA and CDR2 SQIVND (reference sequence). This chain's CDR3 is CASSMGQAANYGYTF. In DNA form, the CDR3 reads TGTGCCAGTAGTATGGGGCAGGCTGCTAACTATGGCTACACCTTC.

Here the CDR3 reads CASSRPSGRGEKLFF. The CDR3 DNA follows: TGTGCCAGCAGTAGACCCAGCGGCCGCGGGGAAAAACTGTTTTTT. V usage is TRBV2 and J usage is TRBJ1-4; unclear D gene. The V gene lost 5 bases and the J gene lost 8 bases, with 18 bases spanning the gap. Germline CDR1 reads SNHLY; CDR2 reads FYNNEI. The length of the CDR3 is 15 residues.

The chain has TRBV25-1 and TRBJ1-2; 7 bases line up with TRBD1. The germline V gene encodes CDR1 MGHDK and CDR2 SYGVNS. The CDR3 spans 13 residues. V was clipped by 8 bases and J by 6 bases; unmatched bases: 9. CDR3 sequence reads: CASRRQGSDGYTF. CDR3 sequence (DNA): TGTGCCAGCCGTCGACAGGGATCGGATGGCTACACCTTC.

V usage is TRBV7-2 and J usage is TRBJ1-1, with TRBD1 as a possible D gene (6 bases). This CDR3 region has 15 residues. CDR1 is SGHTA and CDR2 is FQGNSA in the germline V gene. The germline V and J ends were trimmed by 1 base and 1 base, with 10 bases remaining between them. The CDR3 spells CASSLVGRGNTEAFF. The DNA of the CDR3 is TGTGCCAGCAGCTTAGTCGGCAGGGGGAACACTGAAGCTTTCTTT.

The chain is built from TRBV4-3 and TRBJ2-3; 9 nucleotides align to TRBD1. CDR1 is LGHNA, CDR2 YSLEER, per germline. Trimming removed 0 bases from V and 6 bases from J; junction bases left unmatched: 4. The CDR3 runs to 15 residues. The CDR3 DNA reads TGCGCCAGCAGCCAAGAGGGGACAGGGCATGATACGCAGTATTTT. This encodes CASSQEGTGHDTQYF.

The chain couples TRBV7-2 to TRBJ2-6; tentatively, D is TRBD1 (5 bases). V was clipped by 1 base and J by 0 bases, with 16 bases between them. The CDR3 sequence is 19 residues long. The germline V gene encodes CDR1 SGHTA and CDR2 FQGNSA. This CDR3 is CASSLVRTPLFSGANVLTF. CDR3 sequence (DNA): TGTGCCAGCAGCTTAGTAAGGACACCCCTATTCTCTGGGGCCAACGTCCTGACTTTC.

Points on this clone: This sample also contains other DNA sequences that code for the same CDR3. This chain links TRBV5-6 with TRBJ2-7; 8 bases map to TRBD1. This CDR3 region has 14 residues. Germline assignment: CDR1 SGHDT and CDR2 YYEEEE. The junction had 3 bases not matched to a gene; V was cut back by 2 bases and J by 2 bases. The CDR3 DNA reads TGTGCCAGCAGCTTAGGGACAGGAGCCTACGAGCAGTACTTC. This sequence encodes CASSLGTGAYEQYF.

The V call is TRBV6-2 or TRBV6-3, the J call TRBJ1-5; 8 nucleotides match TRBD1. Unmatched junction bases numbered 6, after V lost 6 bases and J lost 2 bases. This CDR3 spans 15 amino acids. In germline, CDR1 is MNHEY, CDR2 SVGEGT. The CDR3 nucleotides read TGTGCCAGCAGGTACCAGACAGGGGGCAATCAGCCCCAGCATTTT. Translating it yields CASRYQTGGNQPQHF.

This chain connects TRBV4-3 to TRBJ1-2; D uncertain. V was pared by 0 bases and J by 2 bases, with 13 bases between. Germline V gene data show CDR1 as LGHNA and CDR2 as YSLEER. CDR3 length: 16 amino acids. As DNA, the CDR3 is TGCGCCAGCAGCCAAGATCGTCCGGGAGAAAACTATGGCTACACCTTC. The encoded protein is CASSQDRPGENYGYTF.

The J gene is TRBJ2-5, the V gene TRBV6-6; 10 bases align to TRBD1. Germline CDR1 is MNHNY and CDR2 is SVGAGI (reference sequence). The CDR3 totals 16 residues. Germline trimming cut 5 bases from V and 2 bases from J; bases unmatched to any gene: 8. CDR3 sequence: CASSPGQGISQETQYF. CDR3 in DNA: TGTGCCAGCAGTCCGGGACAGGGGATCTCGCAAGAGACCCAGTACTTC.

The chain joins TRBV5-4 to TRBJ2-6; no reliable D call. The CDR3 is 17 residues long. V lost 1 base and J lost 0, with 11 bases in between. The germline gives CDR1 SGHNT, CDR2 YYREEE (reference sequence). The CDR3 sequence: CASSLFLIASGANVLTF. DNA of the CDR3: TGTGCCAGCAGCTTGTTCCTTATAGCCTCTGGGGCCAACGTCCTGACTTTC. The full variable domain, completed using reference TRBV5-4 and TRBJ2-6, is ETGVTQSPTHLIKTRGQQVTLRCSSQSGHNTVSWYQQALGQGPQFIFQYYREEENGRGNFPPRFSGLQFPNYSSELNVNALELDDSALYLCASSLFLIASGANVLTFGAGSRLTVL.

This clone was counted once. Here the CDR3 reads CASSLARTTDTQYF. The CDR3 DNA follows: TGTGCCAGCAGCTTAGCCAGAACCACAGATACGCAGTATTTT. This chain joins TRBV11-3 and TRBJ2-3; D call uncertain. Deletions cut 1 base from V and 2 bases from J, with 7 bases between. CDR3 length: 14 amino acids. CDR1 is SGHNT and CDR2 is YENEEA in the germline V gene. The full variable domain, with the rest looked up from reference TRBV11-3 and TRBJ2-3, is EAGVVQSPRYKIIEKKQPVAFWCNPISGHNTLYWYLQNLGQGPELLIRYENEEAVDDSQLPKDRFSAERLKGVDSTLKIQPAELGDSAVYLCASSLARTTDTQYFGPGTRLTVL.

The genes are TRBV6-6 and TRBJ2-5; 9 bases align to TRBD2. The CDR3 is made up of 12 amino acids. Trimming at V came to 2 bases and at J to 10 bases, leaving 2 bases not matched to a gene. CDR1 and CDR2 (germline): MNHNY, SVGAGI (reference sequence). In nucleotides, the CDR3 is TGTGCCAGCAGTTACGGGCGGGAGGGCCAGTACTTC. It translates to CASSYGREGQYF.

The chain carries TRBV27 and TRBJ1-1; TRBD1 is a possible D gene (5 bases). Germline V CDR1 and CDR2: MNHEY, SMNVEV (reference sequence). The CDR3 spans 13 residues. V shed 8 bases and J shed 1 base, with 11 bases lying between them. The CDR3 sequence is CASRLQGNTEAFF. CDR3 nucleotides: TGTGCCAGCCGCCTCCAGGGGAACACTGAAGCTTTCTTT.

The chain employs TRBV29-1 and TRBJ2-3; 7 bases line up with TRBD2. This CDR3 has 14 amino acids. V shed 4 bases, J shed 7 bases, and the junction held 11 bases outside the gene matches. Germline V gene lookup returns CDR1 SQVTM and CDR2 ANQGSEA. Written as DNA, the CDR3 is TGCAGCGTTGTTCCCCTAGCGGAGAGCTATACGCAGTATTTT. This translates into CSVVPLAESYTQYF.

The chain has TRBV7-2 and TRBJ2-3; a possible D gene is TRBD2 (5 bases). The V gene lost 8 bases and the J gene lost 0 bases, with 12 bases spanning the gap. The germline V gene encodes CDR1 SGHTA and CDR2 FQGNSA. The CDR3 is 14 residues long. In nucleotides, the CDR3 is TGTGCCAGCCTCCGCGGGCTCAGCACAGATACGCAGTATTTT. It specifies CASLRGLSTDTQYF.

The chain couples TRBV29-1 to TRBJ2-2; 10 bases are a match to TRBD1. Germline CDR1 reads SQVTM; CDR2 reads ANQGSEA. This CDR3 contains 18 residues. V gave up 1 base and J gave up 5 bases; unmatched junction bases: 13. Here the CDR3 DNA reads TGCAGCGTTGAAGGATGGATCGACAGGGGGCTAAGGACCGGGGAGCTGTTTTTT. Amino acid sequence: CSVEGWIDRGLRTGELFF.

The genes are TRBV11-2 and TRBJ1-6, with 9 positions matching TRBD1. There are 15 residues in the CDR3. V shed 6 bases, J shed 6 bases, and the junction held 6 bases outside the gene matches. From germline, CDR1 is SGHAT and CDR2 FQNNGV. For the CDR3, the DNA is TGTGCCAGCAGGGTCCCGGGACAGGGTAATTCACCCCTCCACTTT. It codes for CASRVPGQGNSPLHF.

J is TRBJ1-1 and V is TRBV10-2, with D maybe TRBD1 (5 bases). V was pared by 5 bases and J by 1 base, with 14 bases between. The CDR3 length is 15 residues. The V gene's germline CDR1 is WSHSY and CDR2 SAAADI. CDR3 protein: CASSIGGRGNTEAFF. Written as DNA, the CDR3 is TGCGCCAGCAGTATTGGTGGAAGGGGGAACACTGAAGCTTTCTTT.

V is TRBV19 and J is TRBJ2-7; TRBD1 agrees at 7 bases. The germline V gene encodes CDR1 LNHDA and CDR2 SQIVND (reference sequence). The CDR3 covers 15 residues. V lost 5 bases and J lost 5; bases outside the gene matches: 12. CDR3 sequence (DNA): TGTGCCAGTAGTCTCACCCTGACAGGGATTAACGAGCAGTACTTC. This codes for CASSLTLTGINEQYF.

The chain is built from TRBV19 and TRBJ1-2; D gene ambiguous. The CDR3 is 16 residues long. Trimming stripped 4 bases from V and 3 bases from J, with 18 bases between. The germline V gene has CDR1 LNHDA and CDR2 SQIVND (reference sequence). The CDR3 DNA sequence: TGTGCCAGTAGTACCCGGGGAGGGCGGGCCGACTATGGCTACACCTTC. This encodes CASSTRGGRADYGYTF.

The rearrangement uses TRBV25-1 and TRBJ2-7; no firm D call. The germline gives CDR1 MGHDK, CDR2 SYGVNS. The CDR3 runs to 11 residues. Trimming left V 0 bases short and J 5 bases short, with 2 bases between. The DNA of the CDR3 is TGTGCCAGCAGTGAATACAACGAGCAGTACGTC. Translation gives CASSEYNEQYV.

The genes are TRBV2 and TRBJ2-3; 10 bases map to TRBD1. CDR3 length: 13 amino acids. The V and J ends lost 8 bases and 4 bases, in that order; junction bases with no gene match: 3. Germline assignment: CDR1 SNHLY and CDR2 FYNNEI. CDR3 residues: CASRDRGADTQYF. CDR3 nucleotide sequence: TGTGCCAGCCGGGACAGGGGCGCAGATACGCAGTATTTT.